These 20 T cell receptor beta chains came from one sample sequenced in a study of cytomegalovirus exposure and HLA in healthy donors. With 60 Vbeta and 13 Jbeta primers, the PCR was carried out. Clones were read by immunoSEQ multiplex PCR, and TCRdb kept only the in-frame ones, dropping some. The data show 90,000 to 120,000 clones, 70% to 80% seen once. The sequencing input was PBMCs. The receptors shown here come from a woman under 30 in good health and CMV-seropositive.

In its sample, this clone was seen a few times. This chain uses TRBV2 with TRBJ2-5; 7 bases map to TRBD2. There are 15 residues in the CDR3. CDR1 is SNHLY, CDR2 FYNNEI, per germline. V lost 2 bases, J lost 0 bases, and 3 bases stayed unmatched. CDR3 in amino acids: CASSERLADQETQYF. DNA for the CDR3: TGTGCCAGCAGTGAAAGGCTAGCGGACCAAGAGACCCAGTACTTC.

The V call is TRBV28, the J call TRBJ2-7; 12 bases map to TRBD2. V trimming: 5 bases; J trimming: 3 bases; junction bases outside the gene matches: 17. Germline CDR1 MDHEN, CDR2 SYDVKM. The CDR3 runs 19 residues. Here the CDR3 reads CASSRLAGEIGKGDYEQYF. CDR3 nucleotide sequence: TGTGCCAGCAGTCGACTAGCGGGAGAGATCGGTAAGGGAGACTACGAGCAGTACTTC.

The chain recombines TRBV19 with TRBJ2-1; 9 bases are a match to TRBD1. J was trimmed by 8 bases and V by 1 base; bases with no gene match: 6. The CDR3 extends over 15 amino acids. CDR1 is LNHDA, CDR2 SQIVND, per germline (reference sequence). CDR3 residues: CASSIGRGQGYEQFF. The CDR3 region has the DNA TGTGCCAGTAGTATAGGAAGGGGACAGGGATATGAGCAGTTCTTC.

This chain connects TRBV2 to TRBJ2-1; 9 bases agree with TRBD2. Germline loops: CDR1 SNHLY, CDR2 FYNNEI. V trimming: 4 bases; J trimming: 4 bases; junction bases outside the gene matches: 2. The CDR3 spans 14 residues. CDR3 amino acids: CASSGAGGYNEQFF. The CDR3 DNA reads as TGTGCCAGCAGTGGGGCGGGAGGGTACAATGAGCAGTTCTTC.

The chain couples TRBV19 to TRBJ2-7; possibly TRBD2 for D (7 bases). Trimming removed 9 bases at V and 5 bases at J, with 17 bases between. The CDR3 runs to 13 residues. Germline CDR1 and CDR2: LNHDA and SQIVND (reference sequence). The CDR3 is CASAFGGLDEQYF. The CDR3 DNA follows: TGTGCCAGCGCCTTCGGGGGGCTGGACGAGCAGTACTTC. Using reference TRBV19 and TRBJ2-7 for the parts outside the CDR3, the full variable domain is DGGITQSPKYLFRKEGQNVTLSCEQNLNHDAMYWYRQDPGQGLRLIYYSQIVNDFQKGDIAEGYSVSREKKESFPLTVTSAQKNPTAFYLCASAFGGLDEQYFGPGTRLTVT.

The rearrangement joins TRBV5-1 to TRBJ1-1; 9 bases are shared with TRBD1. The germline gives CDR1 SGHRS, CDR2 YFSETQ. With V trimmed by 1 base and J by 5 bases, 3 bases remained unmatched. The CDR3 has 14 residues. The CDR3, as DNA: TGCGCCAGCAGCTTGCAGGACAGGGGTACTGAAGCTTTCTTT. Translating it yields CASSLQDRGTEAFF.

The J gene is TRBJ2-3, the V gene TRBV6-4; unclear D gene. The CDR3 has 14 residues. Deletions cut 2 bases from V and 2 bases from J, with 8 bases between. In germline, CDR1 is MRHNA, CDR2 SNTAGT. The CDR3 region is CASSDRGLTDTQYF. The CDR3 DNA follows: TGTGCCAGCAGTGACCGCGGCCTCACAGATACGCAGTATTTT.

The chain carries TRBV7-9 and TRBJ2-3; 8 bases fit TRBD2. Germline V gene sequence: CDR1 SEHNR, CDR2 FQNEAQ (reference sequence). Trimming took 5 bases from V and 6 from J; bases not matched to a gene: 13. This CDR3 is 16 amino acids long. CDR3 bases: TGTGCCAGCAGCCCCCTAGCGCGGGAGGTCACCGATACGCAGTATTTT. Its translation: CASSPLAREVTDTQYF.

The chain recombines TRBV6-1 with TRBJ2-7, with 11 bases lining up with TRBD2. The CDR3 extends over 14 amino acids. V lost 8 bases and J lost 3; bases outside the gene matches: 6. CDR1 and CDR2 (germline): MNHNS, SASEGT. The CDR3 loop reads CASRTTSGSYEQYF. The CDR3 coding sequence is TGTGCCAGCCGGACCACTAGCGGGAGCTACGAGCAGTACTTC.

The chain carries TRBV6-6 and TRBJ2-7; 8 bases map to TRBD1. CDR1 MNHNY and CDR2 SVGAGI come from the germline V gene (reference sequence). The V gene end was trimmed by 5 bases and the J gene end by 0 bases; junction bases not matched to a gene: 9. The CDR3 is made up of 16 amino acids. DNA for the CDR3: TGTGCCAGCAGTAGTCCCGGGACAGGCTACTCCTACGAGCAGTACTTC. It yields the protein CASSSPGTGYSYEQYF.

The sample holds one count of this clone. The genes are TRBV28 and TRBJ2-1; D remains unclear. The CDR3 has 14 residues. Per germline, CDR1 MDHEN and CDR2 SYDVKM. The V end lost 2 bases, the J end lost 5 bases, and 10 bases lay between the germline ends. CDR3 residues: CASSLAEQHNEQFF. The CDR3 nucleotides are TGTGCCAGCAGTTTAGCCGAACAACACAATGAGCAGTTCTTC.

In its sample, this clone was seen a few times. The chain couples TRBV2 to TRBJ2-5; 9 bases are shared with TRBD2. Germline-derived CDR1 and CDR2 are SNHLY and FYNNEI. The CDR3 consists of 15 residues. The ends lost 6 bases at V and 1 base at J; junction bases unmatched: 6. The CDR3 is CASSPGLAPQETQYF. In nucleotides, the CDR3 is TGTGCCAGCAGCCCCGGACTAGCGCCCCAAGAGACCCAGTACTTC.

This rearrangement joins TRBV7-9 to TRBJ2-5; 7 bases align to TRBD1. The CDR3 extends over 17 amino acids. With V trimmed by 8 bases and J by 2 bases, 17 bases remained unmatched. From germline, CDR1 is SEHNR and CDR2 FQNEAQ (reference sequence). The DNA of the CDR3 is TGTGCCAGCTCCTTTTCACCGATAAGGGGGCCTCAAGAGACCCAGTACTTC. Translation gives CASSFSPIRGPQETQYF.

The chain links TRBV28 to TRBJ2-3; tentative D call: TRBD2 (5 bases). The CDR3 runs 15 residues. CDR1 is MDHEN, CDR2 SYDVKM, per germline. The ends were cut back, 1 base at V and 3 bases at J, with 11 bases in the middle. The CDR3 loop reads CASSLFLPGTDTQYF. The CDR3 nucleotides read TGTGCCAGCAGTTTATTTCTTCCGGGAACAGATACGCAGTATTTT.

The chain employs TRBV7-8 and TRBJ2-5, with a tentative D call TRBD2 (6 bases). In germline, CDR1 is SGHVS, CDR2 FQNEAQ. The CDR3 runs to 15 residues. V was pared by 5 bases and J by 5 bases, with 18 bases between. The CDR3 DNA reads TGTGCCAGCAGCCCGACGGGACTTCCGGGGGAGACCCAGTACTTC. Translation gives CASSPTGLPGETQYF.

The sample holds one count of this clone. The chain joins TRBV5-4 to TRBJ2-7, with 8 bases aligning to TRBD1. Germline V gives CDR1 SGHNT, CDR2 YYREEE (reference sequence). Trimming at V came to 1 base and at J to 5 bases, leaving 8 bases not matched to a gene. The CDR3 has 15 residues. CDR3 protein: CASSLSDRGADEQYF. Here the CDR3 DNA reads TGTGCCAGCAGCTTGAGCGACAGGGGCGCCGACGAGCAGTACTTC.

V is TRBV28 and J is TRBJ2-1; D is perhaps TRBD2 (7 bases). V was cut by 6 bases and J by 2 bases, with 14 bases left in between. The CDR3 is made up of 15 amino acids. Germline V gives CDR1 MDHEN, CDR2 SYDVKM. The CDR3 sequence is CASSPAGQAYNEQFF. In DNA, the CDR3 is TGTGCCAGCAGCCCAGCGGGACAAGCCTACAATGAGCAGTTCTTC. Based on the CDR3 plus reference TRBV28 and TRBJ2-1, the full variable domain is DVKVTQSSRYLVKRTGEKVFLECVQDMDHENMFWYRQDPGLGLRLIYFSYDVKMKEKGDIPEGYSVSREKKERFSLILESASTNQTSMYLCASSPAGQAYNEQFFGPGTRLTVL.

This clone occurred a few times. The sample holds other DNA sequences that translate to the same CDR3. V usage is TRBV4-3 and J usage is TRBJ2-7; D remains unclear. V shed 0 bases and J shed 4 bases, with 7 bases lying between them. CDR3 length: 13 amino acids. From germline, CDR1 is LGHNA and CDR2 YSLEER. This CDR3 is CASSQDSGYEQYF. The CDR3 region has the DNA TGCGCCAGCAGCCAAGATAGTGGTTACGAGCAGTACTTC.

The chain recombines TRBV5-1 with TRBJ2-1; no firm D call. The CDR3 is 13 amino acids. Germline V gives CDR1 SGHRS, CDR2 YFSETQ. V dropped 0 bases and J dropped 4 bases, with 5 bases sitting between them. CDR3 sequence reads: CASSLDRYNEQFF. The DNA of the CDR3 is TGCGCCAGCAGCTTGGACAGATACAATGAGCAGTTCTTC.

This chain joins TRBV11-2 and TRBJ2-5; tentative D call: TRBD2 (7 bases). Trimming cost V 0 bases and J 9 bases, with 14 bases left between them. CDR3 size: 14 residues. CDR1 SGHAT and CDR2 FQNNGV come from the germline V gene. DNA of the CDR3: TGTGCCAGCAGCTTAGAAAGGAGGGGGGGGGCCCAGTACTTC. The encoded protein is CASSLERRGGAQYF.